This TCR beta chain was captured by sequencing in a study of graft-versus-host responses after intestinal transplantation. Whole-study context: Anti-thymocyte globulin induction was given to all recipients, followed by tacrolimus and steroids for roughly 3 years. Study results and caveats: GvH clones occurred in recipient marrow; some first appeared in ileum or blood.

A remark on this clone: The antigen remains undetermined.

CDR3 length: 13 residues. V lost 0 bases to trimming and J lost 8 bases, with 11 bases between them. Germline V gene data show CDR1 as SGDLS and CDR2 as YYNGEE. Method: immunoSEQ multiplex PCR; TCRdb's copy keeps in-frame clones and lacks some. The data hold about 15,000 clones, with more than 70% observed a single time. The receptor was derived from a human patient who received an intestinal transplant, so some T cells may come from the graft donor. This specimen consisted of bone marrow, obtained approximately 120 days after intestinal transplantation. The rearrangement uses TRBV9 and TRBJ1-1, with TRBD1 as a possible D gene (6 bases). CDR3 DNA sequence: TGTGCCAGCAGCGTAGATGAACAGGGAGAAGCTTTCTTT. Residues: CASSVDEQGEAFF.